This TCR beta chain was captured by sequencing in a study of cytotoxic CD8 clonotypes in ibrutinib-treated CLL. Assay used: immunoSEQ multiplex PCR; TCRdb lists only in-frame clones, some missing. The sample records tens of thousands of clones, around 70% being singletons. Around 2 micrograms of genomic DNA (from cryopreserved PBMCs) were used for TCR beta libraries. The origin of this receptor is a human donor with chronic lymphocytic leukemia. The sequencing here drew on PBMCs, taken before ibrutinib treatment.

The CDR3 DNA sequence: TGTGCCAGCAGCCAGGGACAGGGGTATGGAAACACCATATATTTT. It specifies CASSQGQGYGNTIYF. The chain links TRBV6-5 to TRBJ1-3; 10 positions match TRBD1. The CDR3 is 15 residues long. From germline, CDR1 is MNHEY and CDR2 SVGAGI. V trimming: 6 bases; J trimming: 3 bases; junction bases outside the gene matches: 5.